One and the same sample provided the 4 T cell receptor beta chains below, sequenced in a study of long-term antiretroviral therapy in people with HIV. A v3.0 immunoSEQ assay was performed at survey level. Here immunoSEQ multiplex PCR was the method, and the copy in TCRdb shows in-frame clones only, minus some. The data show about 23,000 clones, around four fifths seen once. The sample here was unsorted PBMCs, taken 1.6 years after starting antiretroviral therapy. The source is a man aged 35 to 55 with HIV.

The chain recombines TRBV5-1 with TRBJ1-1; perhaps TRBD1 as D (5 bases). V dropped 1 base and J dropped 5 bases, with 18 bases sitting between them. The CDR3 totals 16 residues. The V gene's germline CDR1 is SGHRS and CDR2 YFSETQ. CDR3 coding DNA: TGCGCCAGCAGCTTGATATCTCCGGGGCCGGGGACTGAAGCTTTCTTT. Its translation: CASSLISPGPGTEAFF.

The chain couples TRBV10-3 to TRBJ2-1; TRBD2 matches 11 bases. CDR1 and CDR2 (germline): ENHRY, SYGVKD. J gave up 3 bases and V 9 bases, and 7 bases lay outside the gene matches. The CDR3 is made up of 15 amino acids. The CDR3 DNA reads TGTGCCATACACCCCGGACTAGCGGGCTACAATGAGCAGTTCTTC. It translates to CAIHPGLAGYNEQFF.

This clone was picked up one time. The rearrangement links TRBV27 to TRBJ2-7, with D perhaps matching TRBD1 (5 bases). The CDR3 consists of 15 residues. In germline, CDR1 is MNHEY, CDR2 SMNVEV (reference sequence). V was shortened by 6 bases and J by 2 bases, with 17 bases between the two germline ends. This chain's CDR3 is CASRGRAQAPYEQYF. In DNA, the CDR3 is TGTGCCAGCAGGGGCAGGGCCCAAGCCCCCTACGAGCAGTACTTC.

The CDR3 sequence: CASSFKGSLTDTQYF. CDR3 DNA sequence: TGCGCCAGCAGCTTTAAGGGCTCCTTAACAGATACGCAGTATTTT. The J gene is TRBJ2-3, the V gene TRBV5-1; no definite D call. Trimming cost V 2 bases and J 3 bases, with 13 bases left between them. Germline CDR1 SGHRS, CDR2 YFSETQ. CDR3 length: 15 residues.